This T cell receptor beta chain was obtained from a study of blood T cell repertoires in COVID-19. Authors' processing steps: Amplifying reference gene primers gave estimates of nucleated cell counts. Some clones are missing from TCRdb's copy, which holds only in-frame ones; the method was immunoSEQ multiplex PCR. The DNA gave D and trimming, while V, J and clone size come from that table. The table lists fewer than 300,000 clones, 90% of them singletons, with roughly 1.1% in the top ten. The TCR comes from a woman aged 25 to 39 who had recovered from COVID-19. The sample consisted of PBMCs or T cells enriched from blood (not recorded which).

This CDR3 is CASSLLAGAAGYTF. In DNA, the CDR3 is TGTGCCAGCAGCTTATTGGCGGGGGCGGCTGGCTACACCTTC. V and J are TRBV7-9 and TRBJ1-2; D perhaps matches TRBD1 (6 bases). From germline, CDR1 is SEHNR and CDR2 FQNEAQ (reference sequence). The CDR3 has 14 amino acids. V lost 2 bases and J 7 bases, leaving 14 bases between the germline ends.